This TCR beta chain came from a study of blood T cell repertoires in COVID-19. Overall study context: PBMCs, B-cell-depleted T cells, or T cells were the source of the cDNA or gDNA that made up the material.

The CDR3 contains 15 residues. The germline gives CDR1 SNHLY, CDR2 FYNNEI. The V segment lost 6 bases and the J segment 6 bases; nucleotides outside the gene matches: 10. Profiling relied on immunoSEQ multiplex PCR, and the TCRdb table lists in-frame clones only, not all of them. The sample lists roughly 400,000 clones; 85% to 90% were seen once. Recruits, aged roughly 18 to 89 years, lived in 24 US areas. Donors of Cohort 3 who recovered were those that had two negative PCRs, clearance, or symptom resolution. J is TRBJ1-2 and V is TRBV2; 10 nucleotides match TRBD1. The receptor's source is a woman in her 50s who had recovered from COVID-19. The material sequenced was PBMCs or T cells enriched from blood (not recorded which). The CDR3 bases are TGTGCCAGCAGCTACCAGACAGGGGGCTTAAATGGCTACACCTTC. Translation gives CASSYQTGGLNGYTF.